These 7 T cell receptor beta chains were all obtained from the same sample, sequenced in a study of blood T cell repertoires in COVID-19. This table comes from immunoSEQ multiplex PCR, and its TCRdb copy is limited to in-frame clones, with some not included. The sample yields nearly 110,000 clones, roughly 90% seen once. Sequencing was carried out using peripheral blood. The receptors were gathered from a man aged 35 to 55 with active or convalescent COVID-19.

The chain links TRBV19 to TRBJ2-3; 9 positions match TRBD2. The germline gives CDR1 LNHDA, CDR2 SQIVND (reference sequence). CDR3 length: 15 residues. The junction had 10 bases not matched to a gene; V was cut back by 3 bases and J by 9 bases. CDR3 sequence reads: CASSIPMREGLTQYF. DNA of the CDR3: TGTGCCAGTAGTATCCCAATGCGGGAGGGCCTAACGCAGTATTTT.

The CDR3 loop is CATGDRSNQPQHF. The CDR3 bases are TGTGCTACCGGGGACAGGAGCAATCAGCCCCAGCATTTT. V gene TRBV19 combines with J gene TRBJ1-5, with 8 bases lining up with TRBD1. The CDR3 totals 13 residues. Germline assignment: CDR1 LNHDA and CDR2 SQIVND (reference sequence).

The chain recombines TRBV11-2 with TRBJ1-5; D might be TRBD1 (6 bases). CDR1 is SGHAT, CDR2 FQNNGV, per germline. V was cut by 4 bases and J by 3 bases, with 19 bases left in between. This CDR3 is 17 amino acids long. The CDR3 spells CASSCNRESLTNQPQHF. The CDR3, as DNA: TGTGCCAGCAGCTGTAACAGGGAAAGTCTAACCAATCAGCCCCAGCATTTT.

J is TRBJ2-1 and V is TRBV9, with 11 bases fitting TRBD2. Germline values: CDR1 SGDLS, CDR2 YYNGEE. V was pared by 0 bases and J by 6 bases, with 2 bases of the junction left unmatched. The CDR3 covers 15 residues. The CDR3 nucleotides read TGTGCCAGCAGCGTAGAAGGGACTAGCGGCAATGAGCAGTTCTTC. Translated, it gives CASSVEGTSGNEQFF. Complete variable domain (other parts from reference TRBV9 and TRBJ2-1): DSGVTQTPKHLITATGQRVTLRCSPRSGDLSVYWYQQSLDQGLQFLIQYYNGEERAKGNILERFSAQQFPDLHSELNLSSLELGDSALYFCASSVEGTSGNEQFFGPGTRLTVL.

The V gene is TRBV27, the J gene TRBJ1-2; TRBD1 agrees at 11 bases. Germline values: CDR1 MNHEY, CDR2 SMNVEV (reference sequence). Trimming cost V 5 bases and J 4 bases; bases outside gene matches: 6. CDR3 size: 15 residues. CDR3 in amino acids: CASSPRTGGLYGYTF. CDR3 nucleotide sequence: TGTGCCAGCAGTCCTCGGACAGGGGGCCTCTATGGCTACACCTTC.

This chain uses TRBV10-3 with TRBJ2-1; no clear D gene. Germline lookup yields CDR1 ENHRY and CDR2 SYGVKD. Trimming took 0 bases from V and 3 from J, leaving 12 bases between them. The CDR3 runs to 16 residues. The CDR3 sequence is CAISESGGTYYNEQFF. The DNA of the CDR3 is TGTGCCATCAGTGAGTCCGGCGGCACATACTACAATGAGCAGTTCTTC.

J is TRBJ1-1 and V is TRBV6-5; the match to TRBD1 covers 8 bases. Germline V gene data show CDR1 as MNHEY and CDR2 as SVGAGI. The CDR3 sequence is 12 residues long. The trim removed 9 bases at V and 6 bases at J, leaving 6 bases unmatched. The CDR3 DNA follows: TGTGCCAGTACTGGACAGGGACCTGAAGCTTTCTTT. Protein product: CASTGQGPEAFF.